The 11 T cell receptor beta chains listed next were all sequenced from one sample in a study of blood T cell repertoires in COVID-19. Sequencing used immunoSEQ multiplex PCR; TCRdb keeps in-frame clones, though not all of them. Found here are 160,000 or so clones, around 82% of them singletons; the top ten hold more than 9.5%. Source material: peripheral blood. These receptor sequences come from a man aged 55 to 70 with active or convalescent COVID-19.

The V and J genes are TRBV5-4 and TRBJ2-5, with D possibly being TRBD1 (6 bases). This CDR3 is built from 15 residues. Trimming took off 1 base at V and 2 bases at J, with 12 bases between the two ends. In germline, CDR1 is SGHNT, CDR2 YYREEE (reference sequence). CDR3 sequence: CASSLKIGQQETQYF. CDR3 nucleotides: TGTGCCAGCAGCTTGAAAATAGGACAGCAAGAGACCCAGTACTTC.

The chain links TRBV6-5 to TRBJ2-5; D is possibly TRBD2 (6 bases). V dropped 3 bases and J dropped 5 bases, with 19 bases sitting between them. Germline V gene lookup returns CDR1 MNHEY and CDR2 SVGAGI. The CDR3 runs 16 residues. The chain's CDR3 is CASSYTWDSSAETQYF. CDR3 nucleotides: TGTGCCAGCAGTTATACCTGGGACTCTAGTGCCGAGACCCAGTACTTC.

V and J are TRBV7-9 and TRBJ2-3, with TRBD2 matching 8 bases. The CDR3 runs 15 residues. The J segment lost 1 base and the V segment lost 6 bases, leaving 6 bases of the junction unmatched. From germline, CDR1 is SEHNR and CDR2 FQNEAQ (reference sequence). CDR3 protein: CASRSAGVGTDTQYF. CDR3 in DNA: TGTGCCAGCAGGTCAGCGGGGGTTGGCACAGATACGCAGTATTTT.

The V gene is TRBV19, the J gene TRBJ1-2; D might be TRBD1 (6 bases). V dropped 6 bases and J dropped 1 base, with 15 bases sitting between them. This CDR3 is built from 15 residues. CDR1 is LNHDA and CDR2 is SQIVND in the germline V gene (reference sequence). CDR3 coding DNA: TGTGCCAGTAGGATGAGGGGGAGAAATAACTATGGCTACACCTTC. Translation gives CASRMRGRNNYGYTF.

This clone was observed at least ten times. V is TRBV28 and J is TRBJ2-7; maybe TRBD2 (6 bases). V lost 8 bases and J lost 7, with 9 bases in between. There are 10 residues in the CDR3. Germline V gene lookup returns CDR1 MDHEN and CDR2 SYDVKM. CDR3: CASGGGEQYF. In DNA form, the CDR3 reads TGTGCCAGCGGTGGGGGGGAGCAGTACTTC.

The genes are TRBV10-3 and TRBJ2-2, with 7 bases lining up with TRBD2. Germline assignment: CDR1 ENHRY and CDR2 SYGVKD. V lost 3 bases to trimming and J lost 7 bases; unmatched junction nucleotides: 5. There are 14 residues in the CDR3. The CDR3 region has the DNA TGTGCCATCAGTGATGGGAGGGAGGTCGGGGAGCTGTTTTTT. It encodes CAISDGREVGELFF.

This clone has just a few counts. V and J are TRBV9 and TRBJ2-3; D call uncertain. Between the trimmed V and J ends, which lost 0 bases and 3 bases, there was a span of 2 bases. In germline, CDR1 is SGDLS, CDR2 YYNGEE. The CDR3 runs to 12 residues. The CDR3 sequence: CASSVVTDTQYF. In DNA form, the CDR3 reads TGTGCCAGCAGCGTAGTAACAGATACGCAGTATTTT.

This chain uses TRBV10-2 with TRBJ2-1; D ambiguous. This CDR3 has 14 amino acids. Deletions cut 4 bases from V and 0 bases from J, with 7 bases between. CDR1 is WSHSY, CDR2 SAAADI, per germline. The CDR3 is CASSVTSSYNEQFF. The CDR3 DNA reads TGCGCCAGCAGTGTGACAAGCTCCTACAATGAGCAGTTCTTC.

This chain connects TRBV4-1 to TRBJ1-2; 9 bases are shared with TRBD1. Germline V gives CDR1 MGHRA, CDR2 YSYEKL. Losses at the gene ends were 4 bases for V and 3 bases for J; bases not matched to a gene: 3. This CDR3 has 14 residues. The CDR3 sequence is CASSLDRGDYGYTF. Here the CDR3 DNA reads TGCGCCAGCAGCCTCGACAGGGGGGACTATGGCTACACCTTC.

The chain employs TRBV27 and TRBJ2-2; the match to TRBD2 covers 15 bases. V was clipped by 4 bases and J by 1 base; unmatched bases: 7. Germline V gene data show CDR1 as MNHEY and CDR2 as SMNVEV (reference sequence). The CDR3 totals 19 residues. In DNA form, the CDR3 reads TGTGCCAGCAGTTCCAGGACTAGCGGGAGGGCCGGGAACACCGGGGAGCTGTTTTTT. Translating it yields CASSSRTSGRAGNTGELFF.

The J gene is TRBJ1-1, the V gene TRBV29-1; perhaps TRBD1 as D (6 bases). From germline, CDR1 is SQVTM and CDR2 ANQGSEA. The CDR3 sequence is 13 residues long. Trimming stripped 3 bases from V and 4 bases from J, with 12 bases between. For the CDR3, the DNA is TGCAGCGTTGATGACAGGCTAGGCACTGAAGCTTTCTTT. Translating gives CSVDDRLGTEAFF.